Below are 10 T cell receptor beta chains sequenced from a single sample in a study of beta chain features in type 1 diabetes. TCRB transcripts that were expressed got sequenced, as all of the isolated RNA had been reverse transcribed. The table came from immunoSEQ multiplex PCR; TCRdb's copy has only in-frame clones and leaves some out. The table lists about 900,000 clones, roughly 15% of them singletons. Source material: naive CD4+ T cells from blood. The receptors here all came from a woman under 30 in good health.

This clone appeared a few times. The chain uses TRBV5-6 and TRBJ1-1; 7 nucleotides align to TRBD1. CDR3 length: 14 residues. The J segment lost 5 bases and the V segment lost 0 bases, leaving 4 bases of the junction unmatched. CDR1 and CDR2 from the germline V gene are SGHDT and YYEEEE. This CDR3 reads CASSLAAGQTEAFF. Written as DNA, the CDR3 is TGTGCCAGCAGCTTGGCGGCGGGACAGACTGAAGCTTTCTTT.

This clone was found a few times. The chain is built from TRBV18 and TRBJ1-5; D is unclear. With 1 base removed from V and 7 bases from J, the gap between germline ends came to 11 bases. Germline V lookup: CDR1 KGHSH, CDR2 LQKENI. The CDR3 totals 14 residues. DNA for the CDR3: TGTGCCAGCTCACCACTTGATGAGGGCCAGCCCCAGCATTTT. This sequence encodes CASSPLDEGQPQHF.

V is TRBV6-1 and J is TRBJ1-5; 7 positions agree with TRBD1. The length of the CDR3 is 15 residues. Unmatched junction bases numbered 7, after V lost 1 base and J lost 7 bases. Germline V gene sequence: CDR1 MNHNS, CDR2 SASEGT. CDR3 coding DNA: TGTGCCAGCAGTGAAGGACAGGGAAGGGGCCAGCCCCAGCATTTT. This encodes CASSEGQGRGQPQHF.

The J gene is TRBJ1-2, the V gene TRBV5-1; 7 bases are shared with TRBD1. V shed 4 bases and J 9 bases; nucleotides not matched to a gene: 9. This CDR3 is 13 amino acids long. The germline CDR1 and CDR2 sequences are SGHRS and YFSETQ. The CDR3 here is CASSPGTVGSYTF. CDR3 in DNA: TGCGCCAGCAGCCCCGGGACAGTGGGGAGCTACACCTTC.

This clone was observed a few times. The chain is built from TRBV28 and TRBJ2-4; weak D call: TRBD2 (6 bases). V was pared by 5 bases and J by 7 bases, with 18 bases between. The CDR3 consists of 15 residues. Looked up from germline, CDR1 is MDHEN and CDR2 is SYDVKM. The CDR3 region has the DNA TGTGCCAGCAGTAGACTACCCCGGGGGACTAACATTCAGTACTTC. It codes for CASSRLPRGTNIQYF. Filled out from reference TRBV28 and TRBJ2-4, the complete variable domain reads DVKVTQSSRYLVKRTGEKVFLECVQDMDHENMFWYRQDPGLGLRLIYFSYDVKMKEKGDIPEGYSVSREKKERFSLILESASTNQTSMYLCASSRLPRGTNIQYFGAGTRLSVL.

In its sample, this clone was seen a few times. The chain combines TRBV25-1 with TRBJ2-6; TRBD2 might be the D (6 bases). CDR1 is MGHDK, CDR2 SYGVNS, per germline. Trimming took 5 bases from V and 2 from J, leaving 13 bases between them. CDR3 length: 16 amino acids. CDR3 residues: CASSIGGGAGANVLTF. CDR3 DNA: TGTGCCAGCAGTATTGGGGGAGGCGCTGGGGCCAACGTCCTGACTTTC.

This clone was counted a few times. V gene TRBV2 combines with J gene TRBJ2-1; D gene uncertain. Germline CDR1 reads SNHLY; CDR2 reads FYNNEI. With 7 bases removed from V and 7 bases from J, the gap between germline ends came to 8 bases. This CDR3 is 11 amino acids long. In DNA, the CDR3 is TGTGCCAGCAACCACGGGAATGAGCAGTTCTTC. This codes for CASNHGNEQFF.

The chain uses TRBV7-3 and TRBJ1-1, with D maybe TRBD1 (5 bases). Trimming shortened V by 1 base and J by 4 bases, and 19 bases separated the two germline ends. The CDR3 sequence is 17 residues long. Germline loops: CDR1 SGHTA, CDR2 FQGTGA. CDR3 in DNA: TGTGCCAGCAGCTTAAACAGGATCCCAGGAAGGGTCACTGAAGCTTTCTTT. The encoded protein is CASSLNRIPGRVTEAFF. Using reference TRBV7-3 and TRBJ1-1 for the parts outside the CDR3, the full variable domain is GAGVSQTPSNKVTEKGKYVELRCDPISGHTALYWYRQSLGQGPEFLIYFQGTGAADDSGLPNDRFFAVRPEGSVSTLKIQRTERGDSAVYLCASSLNRIPGRVTEAFFGQGTRLTVV.

The chain uses TRBV4-2 and TRBJ2-5, with D unresolved. The J call is uncertain, as TRBJ2-7 better fits the DNA end. The CDR3 loop spans 14 amino acids. Germline V gene data show CDR1 as LGHNA and CDR2 as YNFKEQ. CDR3 nucleotide sequence: TGTGCCAGCAGCCAAGATCCCGATAGGGACGAGCAGTACTTC. It translates to CASSQDPDRDEQYF.

This clone was observed once. This chain links TRBV19 with TRBJ2-3; 9 bases are shared with TRBD2. CDR1 LNHDA and CDR2 SQIVND come from the germline V gene (reference sequence). This CDR3 has 15 residues. V shed 6 bases and J 4 bases; nucleotides not matched to a gene: 8. CDR3 region: CASRPRTSAADTQYF. The CDR3, as DNA: TGTGCCAGTAGGCCCCGGACTAGCGCGGCAGATACGCAGTATTTT.